One sample yielded the 18 T cell receptor beta chains listed below, sequenced in a study of blood T cell repertoires in COVID-19. The method was immunoSEQ multiplex PCR; TCRdb's version includes in-frame clones alone and lacks a portion of them. The sample has 400,000 to 500,000 clones; roughly 90% are singletons. Material: PBMCs or T cells enriched from blood (not recorded which). The receptors come from a woman aged 18-30 years who had been exposed to COVID-19.

This chain uses TRBV2 with TRBJ2-1; TRBD2 agrees at 11 bases. The CDR3 runs to 15 residues. Trimming took 5 bases from V and 6 from J; bases not matched to a gene: 6. Per germline, CDR1 SNHLY and CDR2 FYNNEI. CDR3 nucleotides: TGTGCCAGCAGTTCGGATAGCGGGAGGGTCAATGAGCAGTTCTTC. This sequence encodes CASSSDSGRVNEQFF.

This chain connects TRBV3-1 (or the pseudogene TRBV3-2) to TRBJ1-5; 9 bases fit TRBD1. Trimming cost V 1 base and J 7 bases; bases outside gene matches: 11. CDR1 LGHDT and CDR2 YNNKEL come from the germline V gene (reference sequence). CDR3 length equals 17 residues. The CDR3 region is CASSQGGGQGFFQPQHF. CDR3 sequence (DNA): TGTGCCAGCAGCCAAGGAGGAGGACAGGGGTTTTTCCAGCCCCAGCATTTT.

This clone has a single count. The V call is TRBV11-2, the J call TRBJ2-2; no clear D gene. This CDR3 spans 15 amino acids. CDR1 is SGHAT and CDR2 is FQNNGV in the germline V gene. Between the trimmed V and J ends, which lost 2 bases and 4 bases, there was a span of 11 bases. In DNA, the CDR3 is TGTGCCAGCAGCTTAACCCTCACCGGCACCGGGGAGCTGTTTTTT. Encoded protein: CASSLTLTGTGELFF.

The chain couples TRBV28 to TRBJ1-2; 11 bases map to TRBD1. The CDR3 sequence is 15 residues long. V lost 2 bases to trimming and J lost 4 bases; unmatched junction nucleotides: 3. Germline V lookup: CDR1 MDHEN, CDR2 SYDVKM. The CDR3 bases are TGTGCCAGCAGTTTAGGGGACAGGGGGGTCTATGGCTACACCTTC. Amino acid sequence: CASSLGDRGVYGYTF.

This chain uses TRBV29-1 with TRBJ2-7; D is perhaps TRBD1 (5 bases). The length of the CDR3 is 13 residues. V lost 3 bases and J 1 base, leaving 10 bases between the germline ends. CDR1 is SQVTM, CDR2 ANQGSEA, per germline. The CDR3 DNA follows: TGCAGCGTTGAGTATCCAGGGTCCTACGAGCAGTACTTC. Residues: CSVEYPGSYEQYF.

This clone was observed a handful of times. CDR3 sequence (DNA): TGTGCCAGTAGTATAATAGCGGGAGGCGAACGGCGGGAGCTGTTTTTT. Protein sequence: CASSIIAGGERRELFF. The chain has TRBV19 and TRBJ2-2, with TRBD2 matching 10 bases. With V trimmed by 2 bases and J by 9 bases, 9 bases remained unmatched. This CDR3 has 16 residues. The germline V gene has CDR1 LNHDA and CDR2 SQIVND (reference sequence). Complete variable domain (other parts from reference TRBV19 and TRBJ2-2): DGGITQSPKYLFRKEGQNVTLSCEQNLNHDAMYWYRQDPGQGLRLIYYSQIVNDFQKGDIAEGYSVSREKKESFPLTVTSAQKNPTAFYLCASSIIAGGERRELFFGEGSRLTVL.

This clone has just one count. The V and J genes are TRBV7-2 and TRBJ1-2, with D possibly TRBD1 on 6 matching bases. Germline values: CDR1 SGHTA, CDR2 FQGNSA. V lost 5 bases and J 5 bases, leaving 12 bases between the germline ends. The CDR3 has 13 residues. The CDR3 DNA follows: TGTGCCAGCAGCCCTGGGGGCGGGTATGGCTACACCTTC. It specifies CASSPGGGYGYTF. Full variable domain (outside the CDR3, taken from reference TRBV7-2 and TRBJ1-2): GAGVSQSPSNKVTEKGKDVELRCDPISGHTALYWYRQSLGQGLEFLIYFQGNSAPDKSGLPSDRFSAERTGGSVSTLTIQRTQQEDSAVYLCASSPGGGYGYTFGSGTRLTVV.

CDR3: CASSLGTSGRAGEYF. For the CDR3, the DNA is TGTGCCAGCAGCTTGGGGACTAGCGGGAGGGCCGGGGAGTATTTT. The chain employs TRBV7-6 and TRBJ2-3; 16 bases align to TRBD2. The CDR3 has 15 amino acids. Germline CDR1 SGHVS, CDR2 FNYEAQ. V lost 3 bases and J lost 13; bases outside the gene matches: 7.

The rearrangement links TRBV11-3 to TRBJ1-2; 9 bases agree with TRBD1. The CDR3 is 17 residues long. Trimming took 5 bases from V and 11 from J; bases not matched to a gene: 21. Germline loops: CDR1 SGHNT, CDR2 YENEEA. The CDR3 nucleotides are TGTGCCAGCAGCCGTTCTCCCCGACGGACAGGGGAGATGGGGTACACCTTC. It is translated as CASSRSPRRTGEMGYTF.

This clone was observed a few times. The rearrangement uses TRBV5-6 and TRBJ1-3, with D uncertain. The V end lost 0 bases, the J end lost 0 bases, and 10 bases lay between the germline ends. The CDR3 has 16 amino acids. CDR1 and CDR2 (germline): SGHDT, YYEEEE. CDR3 nucleotides: TGTGCCAGCAGCTTGGGGTGGAGCTCCTCTGGAAACACCATATATTTT. It specifies CASSLGWSSSGNTIYF.

This clone occurred a few times. V and J are TRBV5-6 and TRBJ1-5, with 8 bases aligning to TRBD1. This CDR3 contains 14 residues. The germline V gene has CDR1 SGHDT and CDR2 YYEEEE. V gave up 4 bases and J gave up 2 bases; unmatched junction bases: 2. CDR3 sequence: CASSPGQGNQPQHF. The CDR3 region has the DNA TGTGCCAGCAGCCCGGGACAGGGCAATCAGCCCCAGCATTTT.

This clone was observed a handful of times. This chain uses TRBV28 with TRBJ2-2; 9 bases line up with TRBD2. J gave up 7 bases and V 7 bases, and 13 bases lay outside the gene matches. Germline V gene sequence: CDR1 MDHEN, CDR2 SYDVKM. This CDR3 region has 16 residues. CDR3 amino acids: CASKPGSGRSIGELFF. The DNA for the CDR3 is TGTGCCAGCAAGCCCGGGAGCGGGAGGAGTATCGGGGAGCTGTTTTTT.

The chain couples TRBV27 to TRBJ1-6; D is ambiguous. Trimming took 6 bases from V and 10 from J, leaving 10 bases between them. Germline-derived CDR1 and CDR2 are MNHEY and SMNVEV (reference sequence). The CDR3 totals 12 residues. This CDR3 reads CASREARSPLHF. The DNA of the CDR3 is TGTGCCAGCAGAGAAGCACGCTCACCCCTCCACTTT.

The rearrangement uses TRBV28 and TRBJ1-3, with 7 bases that match TRBD1. V was pared by 7 bases and J by 4 bases, with 10 bases of the junction left unmatched. This CDR3 contains 15 residues. Germline V gives CDR1 MDHEN, CDR2 SYDVKM. CDR3 in amino acids: CASMRQGVSGNTIYF. The CDR3 DNA reads as TGTGCCAGCATGCGGCAGGGGGTATCCGGAAACACCATATATTTT.

This clone appeared a single time. The chain couples TRBV5-5 to TRBJ1-4; TRBD1 agrees at 8 bases. Unmatched junction bases numbered 10, after V lost 4 bases and J lost 8 bases. The CDR3 loop spans 15 amino acids. Germline V gene sequence: CDR1 SGHKS, CDR2 YYEKEE (reference sequence). The CDR3 nucleotides are TGTGCCAGCAGCGAGGCAGGGGGCGTCTTGGAAAAACTGTTTTTT. Its translation is CASSEAGGVLEKLFF.

J is TRBJ2-7 and V is TRBV10-1; 9 nucleotides agree with TRBD1. The CDR3 covers 14 residues. V was clipped by 0 bases and J by 4 bases; unmatched bases: 1. Per the germline V gene, CDR1 is WNHNN and CDR2 is SYGVQD (reference sequence). This chain's CDR3 is CASSESQGAYEQYF. In DNA, the CDR3 is TGCGCCAGCAGTGAGTCACAGGGGGCATACGAGCAGTACTTC.

This clone turned up a few times. The chain is built from TRBV19 and TRBJ2-2; weak D call: TRBD1 (6 bases). Deletions cut 5 bases from V and 4 bases from J, with 20 bases between. Germline values: CDR1 LNHDA, CDR2 SQIVND (reference sequence). The CDR3 is 17 residues long. CDR3 sequence (DNA): TGTGCCAGTAGTCGGTTCACCGGGACATCGGGCACCGGGGAGCTGTTTTTT. Its translation: CASSRFTGTSGTGELFF. The full variable domain, rest sourced from reference TRBV19 and TRBJ2-2, is DGGITQSPKYLFRKEGQNVTLSCEQNLNHDAMYWYRQDPGQGLRLIYYSQIVNDFQKGDIAEGYSVSREKKESFPLTVTSAQKNPTAFYLCASSRFTGTSGTGELFFGEGSRLTVL.

V gene TRBV6-5 combines with J gene TRBJ2-7, with 8 nucleotides matching TRBD1. The CDR3 has 15 amino acids. Per the germline V gene, CDR1 is MNHEY and CDR2 is SVGAGI. The CDR3 region has the DNA TGTGCTAGTATGATCGGACAGGGTTCCTCGTTGGAGCAGTACTTC. It yields the protein CASMIGQGSSLEQYF.